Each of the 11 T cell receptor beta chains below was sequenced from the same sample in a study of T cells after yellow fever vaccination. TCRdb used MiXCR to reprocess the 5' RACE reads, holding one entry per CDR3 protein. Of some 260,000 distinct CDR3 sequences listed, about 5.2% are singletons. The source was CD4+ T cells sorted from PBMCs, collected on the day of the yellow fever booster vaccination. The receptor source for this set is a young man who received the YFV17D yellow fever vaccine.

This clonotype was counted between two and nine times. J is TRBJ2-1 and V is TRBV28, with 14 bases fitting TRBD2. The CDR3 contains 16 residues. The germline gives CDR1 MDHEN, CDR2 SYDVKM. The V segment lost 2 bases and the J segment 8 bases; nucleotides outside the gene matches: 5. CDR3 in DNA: TGTGCCAGCAGTTTACTTGGGACTAGCGGGGGCGATGAGCAGTTCTTC. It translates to CASSLLGTSGGDEQFF.

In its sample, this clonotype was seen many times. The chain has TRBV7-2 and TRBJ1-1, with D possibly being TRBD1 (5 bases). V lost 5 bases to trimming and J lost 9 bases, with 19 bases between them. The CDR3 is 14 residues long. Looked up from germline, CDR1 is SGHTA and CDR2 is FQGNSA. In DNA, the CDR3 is TGTGCCAGCAGCAGCCGAGGACGGGGACTTCAAGCTTTCTTT. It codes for CASSSRGRGLQAFF. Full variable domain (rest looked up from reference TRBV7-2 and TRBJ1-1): GAGVSQSPSNKVTEKGKDVELRCDPISGHTALYWYRQSLGQGLEFLIYFQGNSAPDKSGLPSDRFSAERTGGSVSTLTIQRTQQEDSAVYLCASSSRGRGLQAFFGQGTRLTVV.

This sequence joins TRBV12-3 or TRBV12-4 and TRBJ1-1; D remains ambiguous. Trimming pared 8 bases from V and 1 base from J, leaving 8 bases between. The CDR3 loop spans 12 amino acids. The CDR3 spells CASQRRNTEAFF. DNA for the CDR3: TGTGCCAGCCAGCGGAGGAACACTGAAGCTTTCTTT.

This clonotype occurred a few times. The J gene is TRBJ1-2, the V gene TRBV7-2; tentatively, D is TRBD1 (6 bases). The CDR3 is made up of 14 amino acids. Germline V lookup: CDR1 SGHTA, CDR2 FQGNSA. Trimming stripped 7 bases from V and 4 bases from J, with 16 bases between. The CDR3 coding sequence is TGTGCCAGCACACTCCGGGACACCATCTATGGCTACACCTTC. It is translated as CASTLRDTIYGYTF. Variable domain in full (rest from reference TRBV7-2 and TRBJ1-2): GAGVSQSPSNKVTEKGKDVELRCDPISGHTALYWYRQSLGQGLEFLIYFQGNSAPDKSGLPSDRFSAERTGGSVSTLTIQRTQQEDSAVYLCASTLRDTIYGYTFGSGTRLTVV.

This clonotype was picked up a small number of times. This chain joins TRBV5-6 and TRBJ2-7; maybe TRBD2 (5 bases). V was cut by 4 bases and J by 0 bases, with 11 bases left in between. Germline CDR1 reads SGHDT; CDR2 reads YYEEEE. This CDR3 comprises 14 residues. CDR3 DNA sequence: TGTGCCAGCAGCAGCCGGGGAAGCTCCTACGAGCAGTACTTC. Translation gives CASSSRGSSYEQYF.

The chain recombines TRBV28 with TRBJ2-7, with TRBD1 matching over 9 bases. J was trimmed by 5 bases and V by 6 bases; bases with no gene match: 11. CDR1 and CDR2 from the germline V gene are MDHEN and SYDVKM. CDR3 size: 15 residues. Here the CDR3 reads CASSPGTGRLHEQYV. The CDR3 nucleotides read TGTGCCAGCAGCCCCGGGACAGGGCGCTTGCACGAGCAGTACGTC.

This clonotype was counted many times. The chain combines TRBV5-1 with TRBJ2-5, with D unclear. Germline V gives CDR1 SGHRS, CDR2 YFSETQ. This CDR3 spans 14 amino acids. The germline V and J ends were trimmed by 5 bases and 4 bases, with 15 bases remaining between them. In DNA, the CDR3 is TGCGCCAGCAGAAAAACACCCCAAGGAGAGACCCAGTACTTC. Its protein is CASRKTPQGETQYF.

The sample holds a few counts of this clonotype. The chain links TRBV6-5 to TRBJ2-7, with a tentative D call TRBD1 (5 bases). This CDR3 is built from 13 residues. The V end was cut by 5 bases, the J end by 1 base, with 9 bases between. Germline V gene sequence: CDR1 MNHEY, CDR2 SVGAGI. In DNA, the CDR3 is TGTGCCAGCAGTCAGGGCCCATCCTACGAGCAGTACTTC. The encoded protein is CASSQGPSYEQYF.

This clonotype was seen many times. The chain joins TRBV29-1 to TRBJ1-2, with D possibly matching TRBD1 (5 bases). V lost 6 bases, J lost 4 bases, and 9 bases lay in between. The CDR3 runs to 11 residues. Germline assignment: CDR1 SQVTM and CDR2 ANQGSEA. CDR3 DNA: TGCAGCGTCGACAGTTCCTATGGCTACACCTTC. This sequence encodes CSVDSSYGYTF.

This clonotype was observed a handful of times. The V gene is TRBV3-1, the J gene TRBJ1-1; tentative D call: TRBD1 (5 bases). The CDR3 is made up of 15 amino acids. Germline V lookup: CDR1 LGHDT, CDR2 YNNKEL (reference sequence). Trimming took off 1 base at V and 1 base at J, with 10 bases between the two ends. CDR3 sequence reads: CASSQGGAGNTEAFF. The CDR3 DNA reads TGTGCCAGCAGCCAAGGAGGGGCGGGGAACACTGAAGCTTTCTTT.

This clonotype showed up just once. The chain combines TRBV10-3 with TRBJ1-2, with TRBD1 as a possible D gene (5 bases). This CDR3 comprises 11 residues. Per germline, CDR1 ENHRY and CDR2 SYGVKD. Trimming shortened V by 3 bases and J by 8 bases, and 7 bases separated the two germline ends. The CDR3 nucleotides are TGTGCCATCAGTGACCAGGGAGGCTACACCTTC. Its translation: CAISDQGGYTF.